What follows are 23 T cell receptor beta chains derived from one specimen sequenced in a study of T-cell memory formation after mild COVID-19. TCRdb independently ran MiXCR on the 5' RACE reads; one entry per CDR3 protein. The sample comprises some 300,000 distinct CDR3 sequences, approximately 19% of which are singletons, and 20% to 25% rests with the top ten. The sequenced material came from PBMCs or a T cell subset sorted from them (not recorded which). Source of these receptors: a man younger than 30 who had mild COVID-19 (a few samples of this study predate the infection). Cell type and time point are not known.

J is TRBJ2-3 and V is TRBV9; D not certain. The CDR3 runs to 13 residues. The germline V gene encodes CDR1 SGDLS and CDR2 YYNGEE. The V end was cut by 3 bases, the J end by 3 bases, with 8 bases between. The CDR3 DNA reads TGTGCCAGCAGCGGTCTGGGAACAGATACGCAGTATTTT. Amino acids: CASSGLGTDTQYF.

The chain recombines TRBV3-1 with TRBJ2-3; D is unclear. Between the trimmed V and J ends, which lost 10 bases and 0 bases, there was a span of 11 bases. CDR3 length: 13 amino acids. From germline, CDR1 is LGHDT and CDR2 YNNKEL (reference sequence). CDR3 loop: CATGSRSTDTQYF. CDR3 nucleotides: TGTGCCACCGGTAGCAGAAGCACAGATACGCAGTATTTT.

The gene calls are TRBV10-2 and TRBJ1-2; TRBD1 might be the D (6 bases). The CDR3 totals 12 residues. The ends were cut back, 7 bases at V and 5 bases at J, with 11 bases in the middle. The germline V gene has CDR1 WSHSY and CDR2 SAAADI. The CDR3 is CASTTGSYGYTF. CDR3 DNA sequence: TGCGCCAGCACTACAGGGTCTTATGGCTACACCTTC.

The chain couples TRBV20-1 to TRBJ2-3, with TRBD2 matching over 7 bases. This CDR3 region has 14 residues. CDR1 is DFQATT and CDR2 is SNEGSKA in the germline V gene (reference sequence). With 3 bases clipped from V and 4 bases from J, the junction kept 7 bases outside the gene matches. Written as DNA, the CDR3 is TGCAGTGCTAGCGGCGGGGAGGGGCCAGATACGCAGTATTTT. Its translation: CSASGGEGPDTQYF.

The CDR3 DNA is TGCGCCAGCAGCCACGACGCGGGCGCAGATACGCAGTATTTT. Residues: CASSHDAGADTQYF. The chain carries TRBV5-1 and TRBJ2-3; possibly TRBD2 for D (5 bases). CDR3 length: 14 residues. V dropped 4 bases and J dropped 4 bases, with 13 bases sitting between them. Germline values: CDR1 SGHRS, CDR2 YFSETQ.

The CDR3 is CSARGKMNTEAFF. The CDR3 DNA sequence: TGCAGTGCTAGGGGAAAGATGAACACTGAAGCTTTCTTT. This chain links TRBV20-1 with TRBJ1-1; no definite D call. Trimming removed 3 bases at V and 0 bases at J, with 8 bases between. Germline assignment: CDR1 DFQATT and CDR2 SNEGSKA (reference sequence). This CDR3 spans 13 amino acids.

V gene TRBV4-1 combines with J gene TRBJ1-3; 11 bases fit TRBD1. The CDR3 runs to 16 residues. Trimming cost V 0 bases and J 3 bases; bases outside gene matches: 1. The germline gives CDR1 MGHRA, CDR2 YSYEKL. The CDR3 reads CASSQEGQGVGNTIYF. The CDR3 DNA follows: TGCGCCAGCAGCCAAGAGGGACAGGGGGTTGGAAACACCATATATTTT.

This clonotype was recorded a few times. The chain is built from TRBV12-3 or TRBV12-4 and TRBJ2-1; 7 bases agree with TRBD2. V was clipped by 9 bases and J by 0 bases; unmatched bases: 8. This CDR3 is 15 amino acids long. In DNA, the CDR3 is TGTGCCAGTCTAAGCGGGGATAGCTCCTACAATGAGCAGTTCTTC. Protein product: CASLSGDSSYNEQFF.

The chain uses TRBV29-1 and TRBJ1-1; D unresolved. The CDR3 consists of 13 residues. CDR1 is SQVTM, CDR2 ANQGSEA, per germline. Between the trimmed V and J ends, which lost 3 bases and 0 bases, there was a span of 8 bases. In DNA form, the CDR3 reads TGCAGCGTTGACCGGGCCCTGAACACTGAAGCTTTCTTT. It yields the protein CSVDRALNTEAFF.

The chain's CDR3 is CASSAGIGAGNEQFF. CDR3 in DNA: TGCGCCAGCAGCGCAGGGATTGGGGCGGGCAATGAGCAGTTCTTC. This chain joins TRBV5-1 and TRBJ2-1, with D perhaps assigned TRBD1 or TRBD2 (5 bases each). The CDR3 extends over 15 amino acids. The V and J ends lost 4 bases and 6 bases respectively, with 17 bases between them. The V gene's germline CDR1 is SGHRS and CDR2 YFSETQ.

This clonotype has at least ten counts. Here the CDR3 DNA reads TGTGCCAGTAGTATGTCTAGCTCCTACAATGAGCAGTTCTTC. This encodes CASSMSSSYNEQFF. This chain uses TRBV19 with TRBJ2-1, with D unresolved. Trimming took 3 bases from V and 0 from J, leaving 6 bases between them. Germline assignment: CDR1 LNHDA and CDR2 SQIVND (reference sequence). The CDR3 totals 14 residues.

This sequence joins TRBV5-1 and TRBJ1-1; D may be TRBD1 (5 bases). The CDR3 totals 14 residues. The ends were cut back, 3 bases at V and 4 bases at J, with 13 bases in the middle. Germline CDR1 and CDR2: SGHRS and YFSETQ. The DNA of the CDR3 is TGCGCCAGCAGCTGGGAGGGGATCGGCACTGAAGCTTTCTTT. Its translation: CASSWEGIGTEAFF.

J is TRBJ2-2 and V is TRBV4-3, with TRBD1 identical over 7 bases. With 4 bases clipped from V and 7 bases from J, the junction kept 9 bases outside the gene matches. Germline lookup yields CDR1 LGHNA and CDR2 YSLEER. The CDR3 runs 15 residues. CDR3 sequence: CASSLPPQGDGELFF. The CDR3 DNA reads as TGCGCCAGCAGCCTCCCTCCCCAGGGGGACGGGGAGCTGTTTTTT.

V usage is TRBV9 and J usage is TRBJ2-6; 8 bases are shared with TRBD1. There are 20 residues in the CDR3. Unmatched junction bases numbered 12, after V lost 0 bases and J lost 1 base. CDR1 SGDLS and CDR2 YYNGEE come from the germline V gene. The CDR3 DNA sequence: TGTGCCAGCAGCGTAGGGGGTCCCGGGACAGGAGTGTCTGGGGCCAACGTCCTGACTTTC. It specifies CASSVGGPGTGVSGANVLTF.

Comments on this clonotype: The junction shows a germline mismatch at one end, possibly a read error. The chain couples TRBV12-3 or TRBV12-4 to TRBJ1-4; 9 nucleotides align to TRBD1. The CDR3 extends over 11 amino acids. The CDR3, as DNA: TGTGCCAGCAGTGCGGGACAGGGATCGCTTTTT. This sequence encodes CASSAGQGSLF.

This clonotype has a count of ten or more. This sequence joins TRBV7-6 and TRBJ2-2; TRBD2 matches at 10 bases. Trimming took 5 bases from V and 5 from J; bases not matched to a gene: 8. The germline gives CDR1 SGHVS, CDR2 FNYEAQ. There are 16 residues in the CDR3. In nucleotides, the CDR3 is TGTGCCAGCAGCCTCCTAGCGGGGGCTGGAACCGGGGAGCTGTTTTTT. It is translated as CASSLLAGAGTGELFF.

This clonotype was counted at least ten times. The chain is built from TRBV7-2 and TRBJ2-7; D gene uncertain. The germline V gene has CDR1 SGHTA and CDR2 FQGNSA. The CDR3 runs 14 residues. V shed 3 bases and J shed 0 bases, with 9 bases lying between them. The CDR3 reads CASSLSGASYEQYF. The CDR3 DNA follows: TGTGCCAGCAGCTTGTCAGGTGCCTCCTACGAGCAGTACTTC.

This clonotype is labeled medium-sized (0.01 to 0.1%). The CDR3 loop reads CASSLGQGGNIQYF. The CDR3 DNA reads as TGCGCCAGCAGCTTGGGCCAGGGGGGAAACATTCAGTACTTC. The chain joins TRBV5-1 to TRBJ2-4; D is possibly TRBD1 (7 bases). V lost 0 bases to trimming and J lost 6 bases, with 10 bases between them. This CDR3 has 14 residues. Germline CDR1 reads SGHRS; CDR2 reads YFSETQ.

The chain has TRBV18 and TRBJ2-7; D gene uncertain. The ends were cut back, 3 bases at V and 0 bases at J, with 6 bases in the middle. The germline V gene has CDR1 KGHSH and CDR2 LQKENI. The CDR3 totals 13 residues. This CDR3 reads CASSPADSYEQYV. CDR3 nucleotide sequence: TGTGCCAGCTCACCGGCGGACTCCTACGAGCAGTACGTC.

This clonotype was detected only a few times. This chain uses TRBV7-9 with TRBJ1-1; D gene ambiguous. The CDR3 has 13 residues. Deletions cut 5 bases from V and 4 bases from J, with 11 bases between. Per the germline V gene, CDR1 is SEHNR and CDR2 is FQNEAQ (reference sequence). CDR3 DNA sequence: TGTGCCAGCAGCCCGAGCTTGGGCACTGAAGCTTTCTTT. Its translation is CASSPSLGTEAFF.

This chain connects TRBV29-1 to TRBJ1-2; TRBD1 matches at 8 bases. The CDR3 has 14 residues. Looked up from germline, CDR1 is SQVTM and CDR2 is ANQGSEA. J was trimmed by 8 bases and V by 2 bases; bases with no gene match: 10. As DNA, the CDR3 is TGCAGCGTTGAAACGTGGGGACAGGCCAGGGGCTACACCTTC. Protein: CSVETWGQARGYTF.

This clonotype was recorded a few times. The J gene is TRBJ2-2, the V gene TRBV12-3 or TRBV12-4; 12 bases match TRBD2. V was clipped by 5 bases and J by 4 bases; unmatched bases: 17. The CDR3 loop spans 20 amino acids. The CDR3 nucleotides read TGTGCCAGCAGTCCCATCTCGGAGACTAGCGGGGGCCTACCCACCGGGGAGCTGTTTTTT. Protein sequence: CASSPISETSGGLPTGELFF.

The chain has TRBV7-6 and TRBJ2-3, with 11 nucleotides matching TRBD1. The CDR3 contains 15 residues. Germline V gene sequence: CDR1 SGHVS, CDR2 FNYEAQ. V dropped 6 bases and J dropped 5; count of bases not matched to a gene: 7. As DNA, the CDR3 is TGTGCCAGCAGTCCCCCCGGGACAGGGGGAGATACGCAGTATTTT. Translating gives CASSPPGTGGDTQYF.